This T cell receptor (beta chain) is drawn from a study of T cell responses to AZD1222 COVID-19 vaccine. This CDR3 contains 15 residues. The germline gives CDR1 SGHTA, CDR2 FQGNSA. The V gene lost 1 base and the J gene lost 3 bases, with 12 bases spanning the gap. Assay used: immunoSEQ multiplex PCR; TCRdb lists only in-frame clones, some missing. Altogether over 100,000 clones are present, 88% being singletons, with the ten largest covering over 7.5%. The clonotype originates from an adult in good health. The chain combines TRBV7-2 with TRBJ1-2; tentative D call: TRBD1 (6 bases). Sequencing was performed on peripheral blood, taken on day 0 of AZD1222 vaccination. CDR3 sequence (DNA): TGTGCCAGCAGCTTAGGGGGGGCTGAGGACTATGGCTACACCTTC. Amino acid sequence: CASSLGGAEDYGYTF.